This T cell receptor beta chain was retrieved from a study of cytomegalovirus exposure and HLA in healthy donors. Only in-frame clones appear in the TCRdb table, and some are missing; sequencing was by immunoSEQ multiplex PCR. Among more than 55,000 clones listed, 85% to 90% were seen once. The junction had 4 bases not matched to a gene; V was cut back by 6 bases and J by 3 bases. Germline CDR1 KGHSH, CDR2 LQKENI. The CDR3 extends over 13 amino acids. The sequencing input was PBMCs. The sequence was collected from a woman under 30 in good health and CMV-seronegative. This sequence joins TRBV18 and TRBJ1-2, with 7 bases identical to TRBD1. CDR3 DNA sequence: TGTGCCAGCTCCCGCGACAGGGACTATGGCTACACCTTC. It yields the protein CASSRDRDYGYTF.